These 30 T cell receptor beta chains share one sample of origin, sequenced in a study of cytomegalovirus exposure and HLA in healthy donors. PCR primers comprised 60 Vbeta and 13 Jbeta primers. The repertoire was sequenced with immunoSEQ multiplex PCR; TCRdb's copy has only in-frame clones and lacks some. The sample shows under 150,000 clones, 81% of them seen only once. Source material: PBMCs. These receptors were collected from a man younger than 35 in good health and CMV-seronegative.

The rearrangement joins TRBV18 to TRBJ2-5; D is uncertain. There are 14 residues in the CDR3. The V gene's germline CDR1 is KGHSH and CDR2 LQKENI. The ends were cut back, 0 bases at V and 1 base at J, with 6 bases in the middle. The chain's CDR3 is CASSPPRPQETQYF. The CDR3 DNA sequence: TGTGCCAGCTCACCACCGCGGCCCCAAGAGACCCAGTACTTC.

The gene calls are TRBV14 and TRBJ2-2, with 11 bases fitting TRBD2. Germline V gene sequence: CDR1 SGHDN, CDR2 FVKESK. V shed 6 bases, J shed 3 bases, and the junction held 0 bases outside the gene matches. The CDR3 spans 14 residues. DNA for the CDR3: TGTGCCAGCAGACTAGCGGGGGACACCGGGGAGCTGTTTTTT. Protein sequence: CASRLAGDTGELFF.

This CDR3 is CASSPLLDSNYGYTF. CDR3 nucleotides: TGTGCCAGCTCACCCCTACTCGACAGTAACTATGGCTACACCTTC. The chain carries TRBV18 and TRBJ1-2, with D possibly matching TRBD1 (5 bases). Trimming took 3 bases from V and 1 from J, leaving 12 bases between them. Germline CDR1 and CDR2: KGHSH and LQKENI. CDR3 length: 15 residues.

The rearrangement joins TRBV29-1 to TRBJ2-7; 8 bases are a match to TRBD1. From germline, CDR1 is SQVTM and CDR2 ANQGSEA. J gave up 0 bases and V 7 bases, and 5 bases lay outside the gene matches. The CDR3 covers 13 residues. This chain's CDR3 is CSAGTGLSYEQYF. In DNA, the CDR3 is TGCAGCGCCGGGACAGGCCTCTCCTACGAGCAGTACTTC.

The gene calls are TRBV11-2 and TRBJ2-1; TRBD1 aligns across 9 bases. The CDR3 is 16 residues long. The trim removed 5 bases at V and 4 bases at J, leaving 9 bases unmatched. In germline, CDR1 is SGHAT, CDR2 FQNNGV. In DNA, the CDR3 is TGTGCCAGCAGCCAACAGGGGGCTGGTTTTTACAATGAGCAGTTCTTC. Translation: CASSQQGAGFYNEQFF.

This chain joins TRBV7-9 and TRBJ2-4; D not certain. In germline, CDR1 is SEHNR, CDR2 FQNEAQ (reference sequence). V was clipped by 3 bases and J by 5 bases, with 8 bases between them. CDR3 length equals 13 residues. CDR3 region: CASSLGRENIQYF. CDR3 nucleotides: TGTGCCAGCAGCTTGGGCAGAGAAAACATTCAGTACTTC.

The CDR3 DNA follows: TGTGCCAGCAGCCCAGAGGGAGGACAGGGGTCCGAGCAGTACTTC. Amino acid sequence: CASSPEGGQGSEQYF. The rearrangement uses TRBV7-3 and TRBJ2-5, with 9 nucleotides matching TRBD1. The assigned J gene may be wrong: the sequence end matches TRBJ2-7 better. Germline V gene sequence: CDR1 SGHTA, CDR2 FQGTGA. The CDR3 spans 15 residues.

The chain uses TRBV18 and TRBJ1-1, with D possibly matching TRBD1 (5 bases). This CDR3 region has 15 residues. V was pared by 3 bases and J by 0 bases, with 11 bases between. Germline assignment: CDR1 KGHSH and CDR2 LQKENI. The CDR3, as DNA: TGTGCCAGCTCACCCAGGGAAGTGGTGAACACTGAAGCTTTCTTT. Its protein is CASSPREVVNTEAFF.

The J gene is TRBJ2-7, the V gene TRBV13; D gene uncertain. Trimming pared 5 bases from V and 3 bases from J, leaving 8 bases between. The CDR3 runs to 12 residues. The germline V gene encodes CDR1 PRHDT and CDR2 FYEKMQ (reference sequence). Written as DNA, the CDR3 is TGTGCCAGCAGCCATCCGGGCTACGAGCAGTACTTC. It codes for CASSHPGYEQYF.

J is TRBJ2-7 and V is TRBV4-2; 12 bases are shared with TRBD1. V shed 4 bases, J shed 6 bases, and the junction held 10 bases outside the gene matches. The length of the CDR3 is 16 residues. Germline values: CDR1 LGHNA, CDR2 YNFKEQ. The CDR3 DNA reads as TGTGCCAGCAGCCCCCGGGGACAGGGGGCGACGGGCGAGCAGTACTTC. Translation gives CASSPRGQGATGEQYF.

The chain couples TRBV6-5 to TRBJ2-5; 9 bases align to TRBD2. The V gene end was trimmed by 7 bases and the J gene end by 6 bases; junction bases not matched to a gene: 6. CDR3 length equals 13 residues. Germline CDR1 is MNHEY and CDR2 is SVGAGI. CDR3 amino acids: CASTRGGQKTQYF. The DNA of the CDR3 is TGTGCCAGCACGCGGGGGGGGCAGAAGACCCAGTACTTC.

The gene calls are TRBV15 and TRBJ1-5, with D tentatively TRBD1 (5 bases). With 1 base removed from V and 0 bases from J, the gap between germline ends came to 19 bases. Per the germline V gene, CDR1 is LNHNV and CDR2 is YYDKDF (reference sequence). The CDR3 is made up of 19 amino acids. Here the CDR3 reads CATSRVVGARANSNQPQHF. CDR3 coding DNA: TGTGCCACCAGCAGAGTGGTCGGTGCCAGGGCTAATAGCAATCAGCCCCAGCATTTT.

Only one count was recorded for this clone. This chain uses TRBV19 with TRBJ2-5; TRBD1 matches 11 bases. This CDR3 has 15 residues. Trimming removed 4 bases from V and 5 bases from J; junction bases left unmatched: 6. Germline CDR1 is LNHDA and CDR2 is SQIVND (reference sequence). The CDR3 loop reads CASSRDRGMAETQYF. CDR3 coding DNA: TGTGCCAGTAGTAGGGACAGGGGGATGGCGGAGACCCAGTACTTC.

The chain carries TRBV5-4 and TRBJ2-7; 10 positions match TRBD1. Per the germline V gene, CDR1 is SGHNT and CDR2 is YYREEE (reference sequence). The ends lost 4 bases at V and 5 bases at J; junction bases unmatched: 6. The CDR3 runs to 14 residues. CDR3: CASSRTGQGHEQYF. As DNA, the CDR3 is TGTGCCAGCAGCCGGACGGGACAGGGGCACGAGCAGTACTTC.

This clone has just one count. This sequence joins TRBV14 and TRBJ1-3; weak D call: TRBD1 (6 bases). Germline-derived CDR1 and CDR2 are SGHDN and FVKESK. Trimming cost V 6 bases and J 4 bases, with 10 bases left between them. The CDR3 totals 13 residues. DNA of the CDR3: TGTGCCAGCAGGGACAGTCCCGGAAACACCATATATTTT. This codes for CASRDSPGNTIYF.

The chain is built from TRBV6-5 and TRBJ2-3; D remains unclear. CDR1 is MNHEY and CDR2 is SVGAGI in the germline V gene. The CDR3 totals 15 residues. V lost 5 bases, J lost 3 bases, and 15 bases lay in between. This CDR3 reads CASSQGRSRTDTQYF. The CDR3 DNA reads as TGTGCCAGCAGTCAAGGCCGGAGTAGAACAGATACGCAGTATTTT.

CDR3 amino acids: CASSPTGTPNYGYTF. Written as DNA, the CDR3 is TGTGCCAGCAGCCCGACAGGGACCCCTAACTATGGCTACACCTTC. The chain uses TRBV11-2 and TRBJ1-2, with 7 bases lining up with TRBD1. The CDR3 covers 15 residues. V shed 5 bases and J 0 bases; nucleotides not matched to a gene: 6. The V gene's germline CDR1 is SGHAT and CDR2 FQNNGV. The variable domain in full, completed from reference TRBV11-2 and TRBJ1-2, reads EAGVAQSPRYKIIEKRQSVAFWCNPISGHATLYWYQQILGQGPKLLIQFQNNGVVDDSQLPKDRFSAERLKGVDSTLKIQPAKLEDSAVYLCASSPTGTPNYGYTFGSGTRLTVV.

This clone has more than one count but fewer than ten. The V call is TRBV6-1, the J call TRBJ1-2, with D possibly TRBD1 on 5 matching bases. Trimming left V 3 bases short and J 0 bases short, with 14 bases between. The CDR3 runs to 16 residues. Per the germline V gene, CDR1 is MNHNS and CDR2 is SASEGT. CDR3 in amino acids: CASSDQGWGANYGYTF. CDR3 DNA sequence: TGTGCCAGCAGTGATCAGGGTTGGGGCGCTAACTATGGCTACACCTTC.

This clone came up a few times. This chain uses TRBV7-9 with TRBJ2-1, with D tentatively TRBD2 (6 bases). V was clipped by 2 bases and J by 9 bases, with 11 bases between them. CDR1 is SEHNR, CDR2 FQNEAQ, per germline (reference sequence). The CDR3 covers 13 residues. The CDR3 nucleotides are TGTGCCAGCAGCTTATCCGGGAGAGGTGAGCAGTTCTTC. Amino acid sequence: CASSLSGRGEQFF.

A word on this clone: At the DNA level, this CDR3 is encoded by other sequences in the same sample as well. The CDR3 protein is CAAGVRSGNTIYF. CDR3 DNA: TGTGCCGCCGGGGTCCGCTCTGGAAACACCATATATTTT. V is TRBV19 and J is TRBJ1-3; D uncertain. Germline V gene data show CDR1 as LNHDA and CDR2 as SQIVND (reference sequence). The CDR3 has 13 residues. With 11 bases removed from V and 0 bases from J, the gap between germline ends came to 11 bases.

This clone was seen a handful of times. V is TRBV7-3 and J is TRBJ2-3, with D perhaps matching TRBD2 (5 bases). CDR3 length: 16 residues. Germline values: CDR1 SGHTA, CDR2 FQGTGA. Trimming removed 5 bases from V and 2 bases from J, with 17 bases in between. Here the CDR3 reads CASSPHPSGITDTQYF. In nucleotides, the CDR3 is TGTGCCAGCAGCCCTCACCCGTCGGGGATCACAGATACGCAGTATTTT.

The J gene is TRBJ2-3, the V gene TRBV5-1, with 8 bases matching TRBD1. CDR1 SGHRS and CDR2 YFSETQ come from the germline V gene. Trimming cost V 4 bases and J 1 base; bases outside gene matches: 5. The CDR3 has 15 residues. CDR3 loop: CASSQGQGGTDTQYF. CDR3 coding DNA: TGCGCCAGCAGCCAAGGACAGGGCGGCACAGATACGCAGTATTTT. Using reference TRBV5-1 and TRBJ2-3 for the parts outside the CDR3, the full variable domain is KAGVTQTPRYLIKTRGQQVTLSCSPISGHRSVSWYQQTPGQGLQFLFEYFSETQRNKGNFPGRFSGRQFSNSRSEMNVSTLELGDSALYLCASSQGQGGTDTQYFGPGTRLTVL.

The V gene is TRBV5-1, the J gene TRBJ1-5; 9 bases match TRBD1. Germline lookup yields CDR1 SGHRS and CDR2 YFSETQ. The V segment lost 0 bases and the J segment 6 bases; nucleotides outside the gene matches: 4. There are 15 residues in the CDR3. The CDR3 reads CASSLGTGESQPQHF. CDR3 nucleotide sequence: TGCGCCAGCAGCTTGGGGACAGGGGAAAGTCAGCCCCAGCATTTT.

J is TRBJ2-1 and V is TRBV9; no definite D call. V was shortened by 0 bases and J by 1 base, with 11 bases between the two germline ends. CDR1 is SGDLS and CDR2 is YYNGEE in the germline V gene. The CDR3 is 16 residues long. The CDR3 reads CASSVVGEASYNEQFF. Written as DNA, the CDR3 is TGTGCCAGCAGCGTAGTTGGAGAAGCGTCCTACAATGAGCAGTTCTTC.

V usage is TRBV6-5 and J usage is TRBJ2-7; a possible D gene is TRBD2 (5 bases). Germline V lookup: CDR1 MNHEY, CDR2 SVGAGI. Trimming removed 6 bases from V and 0 bases from J, with 9 bases in between. This CDR3 is built from 13 residues. CDR3: CASSVASSYEQYF. As DNA, the CDR3 is TGTGCCAGCAGCGTAGCGAGCTCCTACGAGCAGTACTTC.

V gene TRBV6-4 combines with J gene TRBJ2-3; TRBD2 aligns across 13 bases. J gave up 4 bases and V 5 bases, and 3 bases lay outside the gene matches. This CDR3 is 15 amino acids long. Germline values: CDR1 MRHNA, CDR2 SNTAGT. CDR3 DNA: TGTGCCAGCAGTCGACTAGCGGGGGGTCCAGATACGCAGTATTTT. Protein: CASSRLAGGPDTQYF.

The chain couples TRBV5-6 to TRBJ2-7, with D unclear. Per the germline V gene, CDR1 is SGHDT and CDR2 is YYEEEE. V was cut by 0 bases and J by 2 bases, with 9 bases left in between. The CDR3 runs 14 residues. Written as DNA, the CDR3 is TGTGCCAGCAGCTTGGGTGGCAGTACCTACGAGCAGTACTTC. Translating it yields CASSLGGSTYEQYF.

This clone was found a few times. The chain carries TRBV6-5 and TRBJ1-2, with D possibly TRBD1 on 6 matching bases. With 2 bases removed from V and 6 bases from J, the gap between germline ends came to 13 bases. There are 14 residues in the CDR3. CDR1 is MNHEY and CDR2 is SVGAGI in the germline V gene. As DNA, the CDR3 is TGTGCCAGCAGTTACAGGACAGCCTTCGATGGCTACACCTTC. Its translation is CASSYRTAFDGYTF.

The chain uses TRBV4-2 and TRBJ1-2, with 11 bases aligning to TRBD1. This CDR3 is built from 15 residues. The V segment lost 0 bases and the J segment 7 bases; nucleotides outside the gene matches: 4. Germline loops: CDR1 LGHNA, CDR2 YNFKEQ. The CDR3 DNA sequence: TGTGCCAGCAGCCAAGAAGTAGGGACAGGGGGTGGCTACACCTTC. Translation gives CASSQEVGTGGGYTF.

Only a few counts were recorded for this clone. The chain recombines TRBV19 with TRBJ1-2; 9 bases agree with TRBD1. The CDR3 is made up of 15 amino acids. Germline V gene data show CDR1 as LNHDA and CDR2 as SQIVND (reference sequence). The V and J ends lost 5 bases and 5 bases, in that order; junction bases with no gene match: 9. CDR3: CASSSPGQGLYGYTF. The CDR3 DNA is TGTGCCAGTAGTTCCCCGGGACAGGGCCTATATGGCTACACCTTC.